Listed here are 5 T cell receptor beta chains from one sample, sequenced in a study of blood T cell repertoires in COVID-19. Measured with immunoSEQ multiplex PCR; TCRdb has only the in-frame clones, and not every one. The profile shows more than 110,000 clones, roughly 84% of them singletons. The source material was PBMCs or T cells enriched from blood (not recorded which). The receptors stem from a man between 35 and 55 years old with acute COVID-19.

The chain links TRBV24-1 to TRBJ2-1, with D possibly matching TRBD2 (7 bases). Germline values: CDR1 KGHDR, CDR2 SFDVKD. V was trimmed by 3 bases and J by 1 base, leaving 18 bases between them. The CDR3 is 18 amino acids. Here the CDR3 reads CATSDSNSRGGSYNEQFF. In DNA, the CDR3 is TGTGCCACCAGTGATAGTAACTCGAGGGGGGGGTCCTACAATGAGCAGTTCTTC.

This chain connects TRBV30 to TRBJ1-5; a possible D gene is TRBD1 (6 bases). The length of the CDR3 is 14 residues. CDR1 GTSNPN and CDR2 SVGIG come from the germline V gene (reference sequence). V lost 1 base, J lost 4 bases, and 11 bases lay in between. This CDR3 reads CAWSAQGPNQPQHF. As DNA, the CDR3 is TGTGCCTGGAGTGCACAGGGTCCTAATCAGCCCCAGCATTTT.

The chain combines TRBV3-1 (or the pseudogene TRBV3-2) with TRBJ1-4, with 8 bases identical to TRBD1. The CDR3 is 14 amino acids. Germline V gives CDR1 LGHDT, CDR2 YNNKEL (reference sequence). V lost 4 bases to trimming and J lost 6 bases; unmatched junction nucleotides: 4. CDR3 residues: CASSLDRVDEKLFF. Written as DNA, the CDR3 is TGTGCCAGCAGCCTGGACAGGGTTGATGAAAAACTGTTTTTT.

The CDR3 spells CASAQELTDTQYF. The CDR3 nucleotides are TGTGCCAGCGCCCAGGAACTCACAGATACGCAGTATTTT. The rearrangement links TRBV19 to TRBJ2-3; D remains unclear. Germline V gene sequence: CDR1 LNHDA, CDR2 SQIVND (reference sequence). The CDR3 totals 13 residues. Trimming removed 9 bases from V and 2 bases from J, with 12 bases in between.

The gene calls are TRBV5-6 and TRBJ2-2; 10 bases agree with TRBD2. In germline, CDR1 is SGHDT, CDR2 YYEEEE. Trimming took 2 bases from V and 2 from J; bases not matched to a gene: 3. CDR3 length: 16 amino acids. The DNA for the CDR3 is TGTGCCAGCAGCTTATCACTAGCGGGAAACACCGGGGAGCTGTTTTTT. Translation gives CASSLSLAGNTGELFF.